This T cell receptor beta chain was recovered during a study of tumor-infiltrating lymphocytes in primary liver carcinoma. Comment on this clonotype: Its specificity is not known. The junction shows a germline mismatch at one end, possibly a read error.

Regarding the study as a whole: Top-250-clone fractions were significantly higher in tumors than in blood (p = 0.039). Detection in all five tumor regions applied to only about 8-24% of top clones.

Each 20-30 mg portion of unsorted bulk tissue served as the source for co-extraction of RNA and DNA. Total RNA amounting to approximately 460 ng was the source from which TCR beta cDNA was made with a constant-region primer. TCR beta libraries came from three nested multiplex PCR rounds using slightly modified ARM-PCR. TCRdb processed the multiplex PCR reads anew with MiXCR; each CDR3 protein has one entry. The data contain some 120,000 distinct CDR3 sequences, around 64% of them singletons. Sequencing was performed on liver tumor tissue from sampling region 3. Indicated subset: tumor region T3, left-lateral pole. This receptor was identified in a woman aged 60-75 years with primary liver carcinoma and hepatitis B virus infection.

The CDR3 sequence is CASSSATQSSGANVPTF. DNA for the CDR3: TGCGCCAGCAGCTCGGCCACGCAGAGCTCTGGGGCCAACGTCCCGACTTTC. The chain links TRBV5-1 to TRBJ2-6; D might be TRBD1 (5 bases). This CDR3 is 17 amino acids long. CDR1 is SGHRS, CDR2 YFSETQ, per germline.